These T cell receptor beta chains were read from a single sample in a study of T cell repertoires in cytomegalovirus infection. TCRdb re-analysed the reads in MiXCR, keeping a single row per CDR3 protein. The sample includes about 890,000 distinct CDR3 sequences, 31% of them seen just once. Their cognate antigens are unknown. The starting material was cultured CD8+ T cells from PBMCs, obtained from culture after CMV antigen stimulation. Every receptor here comes from a human donor in good health (CMV status not recorded). Some clones in this sample may be carry-over from other donors' samples. Each CDR3 is given with its conserved first and last residue. A D gene is named only where the DNA matches it firmly. Where a row states a size, it is once, few, many or the class of an expanded clone; other rows omit it.

many TRBJ2-3 TRBD2 TRBV6-6 TGTGCCAGCAGTTACTCGCGGGGGGCTCGAGATACGCAGTATTTT CASSYSRGARDTQYF
. TRBJ2-2 . TRBV4-2 TGTGCCAGCAGCCAAGCACCGGGGAACACCGGGGAGCTGTTTTTT CASSQAPGNTGELFF
many TRBJ2-5 TRBD2 TRBV7-9 TGTGCCAGCAGCTCCCACCCGGGGGGGCTCCAAGAGACCCAGTACTTC CASSSHPGGLQETQYF
. TRBJ1-6 TRBD1 TRBV9 TGTGCCAGCAGCGTAGGAGGGACAGGGGCTTCACCCCTCCACTTT CASSVGGTGASPLHF
. TRBJ1-4 TRBD1 TRBV25-1 TGTGCCAGCCTACAACAGGGGGCTGGAGGAAAACTGTTTTTT CASLQQGAGGKLFF
. TRBJ1-2 TRBD1 TRBV28 TGTGCCAGCAGCCACCGGGACAGGGGTGCTAACTATGGCTACACCTTC CASSHRDRGANYGYTF
. TRBJ2-1 TRBD1 TRBV12-5 TGTGCTAGTGGATTTGGACAGGACAATGAGCAGTTCTTC CASGFGQDNEQFF
. TRBJ2-1 . TRBV6-2/TRBV6-3 TGTGCCAGCAGTTACTCGGCTCGACAGGACTACAATGAGCAGTTCTTC CASSYSARQDYNEQFF
few TRBJ2-7 . TRBV15 TGTGCCACCAGCAGAGATCTCGGGATTAATCACGAGCAGTACTTC CATSRDLGINHEQYF
. TRBJ1-6 . TRBV19 TGTGCCAGTAGTATACAACAGAGACACTATAATTCACCCCTCCACTTT CASSIQQRHYNSPLHF
. TRBJ2-1 . TRBV7-8 TGTGCCAGCAGCTCCAAGGCCAGGAGACTCGATGAGCAGTTATTC CASSSKARRLDEQLF
many TRBJ2-7 . TRBV7-6 TGTGCCAGCAGCTCAGACCAGGGGTACCAGTACTTC CASSSDQGYQYF
few TRBJ2-3 . TRBV5-1 TGCGCCAGCAGCGCCAGAGGGGCCATCACAGATACGCAGTATTTT CASSARGAITDTQYF
. TRBJ2-3 TRBD2 TRBV9 TGTGCCAGCAGCGCCACTAGCGGGGGGGCAACAGATACGCAGTATTTT CASSATSGGATDTQYF
many TRBJ1-2 TRBD1 TRBV12-3/TRBV12-4 TGTGCCAGCAGTTTCATCCTGGTACAGGGGCAGGGCTACACCTTC CASSFILVQGQGYTF
many TRBJ1-2 . TRBV12-3/TRBV12-4 TGTGCCAGCAGTTTAGCGAGAAGAAGTCTTTTGGATGGCTACACCTTC CASSLARRSLLDGYTF
. TRBJ1-1 TRBD1 TRBV5-1 TGCGCCAGCAGGGAGGCCCAGGGGGTAGCTTTCTTT CASREAQGVAFF
few TRBJ1-6 TRBD1 TRBV6-6 TGTGCCACACTTACCCGGGACAGCTCCTATAATTCACCCCTCCACTTT CATLTRDSSYNSPLHF
few TRBJ1-1 . TRBV7-8 TGTGCCAGCAGCGCAGAGTTGGGTGGCGGGAACACTGAAGCTTTCTTT CASSAELGGGNTEAFF
many TRBJ1-5 TRBD1 TRBV12-3/TRBV12-4 TGTGCCAGCAGTCCCAAGGACAGGGGAAGCAATCAGCCCCAGCATTTT CASSPKDRGSNQPQHF
. TRBJ2-5 TRBD1 TRBV2 TGTGCCAGCAGTTGGACAGGGGGTCCGGAGACCCAGTACTTC CASSWTGGPETQYF
many TRBJ2-7 . TRBV7-9 TGTGCCAGCAGCTCCACAGACCGAGCCTACGAGCAGTACTTC CASSSTDRAYEQYF
. TRBJ2-3 . TRBV28 TGTGCCAACAGTCCCCAGGAAGGGGGGCCGGAAGATACGCAGTATTTT CANSPQEGGPEDTQYF
. TRBJ1-6 TRBD1 TRBV5-1 TGCGCCAGCAGCTTGAAGGGGGCCCAGGATAATTCACCCCTCCACTTT CASSLKGAQDNSPLHF
. TRBJ2-1 TRBD2 TRBV20-1 TGCAGTGCTACCTTGACTAGCGGGGGGACCTCCGACAATGAGCAGTTCTTC CSATLTSGGTSDNEQFF
many TRBJ2-5 . TRBV5-1 TGCGCCAGCAGCTTGTCAGGGGGGTCCCAAGAGACCCAGTACTTC CASSLSGGSQETQYF
. TRBJ1-6 TRBD1 TRBV5-6 TGTGCCAGCAGCATCATCCGGGACAGGGATAATTCACCCCTCCACTTT CASSIIRDRDNSPLHF
few TRBJ2-7 . TRBV10-3 TGTGCCATCAGTGGGGACATCTCCTACGAGCAGTACTTC CAISGDISYEQYF
few TRBJ1-2 TRBD1 TRBV27 TGTGCCAGCAGTTTCTTTCCAGGGGGCGATAACTATGGCTACACCTTC CASSFFPGGDNYGYTF
. TRBJ2-5 . TRBV27 TGTGCCAGCAGTATTCTCCTAGGCGGCGGAGAGACCCAGTACTTC CASSILLGGGETQYF
few TRBJ1-5 . TRBV7-9 TGTGCCAGCAGCGGGACTGTCGTGTTGAATCAGCCCCAGCATTTT CASSGTVVLNQPQHF
few TRBJ1-5 TRBD1 TRBV12-3/TRBV12-4 TGTGCCAGCAGTTTATCGGACAGGGGGTTTCAGCCCCAGCATTTT CASSLSDRGFQPQHF
. TRBJ2-1 . TRBV7-9 TGTGCCAGCAGCCCAACTGGTGGGGAACGATACAATGAGCAGTTCTTC CASSPTGGERYNEQFF
. TRBJ2-1 . TRBV19 TGTGTCAGTAGTAACCAGGGCAATTACAATGAGCAGTTCTTC CVSSNQGNYNEQFF
. TRBJ2-6 . TRBV23-1 TGCGCCAGCAGTGCTCGGACTGCTATCTCTGGGGCCAACGTCCTGACTTTC CASSARTAISGANVLTF
. TRBJ2-3 . TRBV20-1 TGCAGTGCTACGACGGACAGCCTGGGCACAGATACGCAGTATTTT CSATTDSLGTDTQYF
. TRBJ1-4 TRBD1 TRBV20-1 TGCAGTGCTAGAGTTGTACAGGGGTCTAATGAAAAACTGTTTTTT CSARVVQGSNEKLFF
few TRBJ2-1 . TRBV7-9 TGTGCCAGCAGCCTCGGGGGGCAGCTTTTGTACAATGAGCAGTTCTTC CASSLGGQLLYNEQFF
few TRBJ1-3 TRBD1 TRBV4-1 TGCGCCAGCAGCCAAACGACAGGGGCTGGAAACACCATATATTTT CASSQTTGAGNTIYF
few TRBJ2-1 . TRBV28 TGTGCCAGCAGTGCCAGGGCTGGGTACAATGAGCAGTTCTTC CASSARAGYNEQFF
many TRBJ1-3 . TRBV10-3 TGTGCCATCAGGTTGGGGTTCACGGACAGCACGGAGGGAAACACCATATATTTT CAIRLGFTDSTEGNTIYF
. TRBJ2-2 . TRBV29-1 TGCAGCGTTATTTGGGACACCGGGGAGCTGTTTTTT CSVIWDTGELFF
. TRBJ2-1 . TRBV25-1 TGTGCCATCAAGTGGGGGGCGGATGAGCAGTTCTTC CAIKWGADEQFF
many TRBJ2-6 TRBD1 TRBV12-3/TRBV12-4 TGTGCCAGGCATCAACGGGACAGGCTGTCCTCTGGGGCCAACGTCCTGACTTTC CARHQRDRLSSGANVLTF
. TRBJ2-7 . TRBV27 TGTGCCAGCCAAAGGATGGTAGGTCCTTCCTACGAGCAGTACTTC CASQRMVGPSYEQYF
few TRBJ2-5 . TRBV6-6 TGTGCCAGCAGTTACGACTACCTCCAAGAGACCCAGTACTTC CASSYDYLQETQYF